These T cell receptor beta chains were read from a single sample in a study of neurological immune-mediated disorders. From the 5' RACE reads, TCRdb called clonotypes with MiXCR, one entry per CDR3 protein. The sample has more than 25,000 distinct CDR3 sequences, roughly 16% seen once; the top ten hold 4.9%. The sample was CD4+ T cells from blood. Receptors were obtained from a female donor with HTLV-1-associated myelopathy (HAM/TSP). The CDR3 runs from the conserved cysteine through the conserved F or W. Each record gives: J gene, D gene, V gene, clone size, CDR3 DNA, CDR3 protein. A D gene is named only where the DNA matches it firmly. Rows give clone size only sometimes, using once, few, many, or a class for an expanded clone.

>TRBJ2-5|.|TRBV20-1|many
TGCAGTGCTGGGGACTGGGAGACCCAGTACTTC
CSAGDWETQYF
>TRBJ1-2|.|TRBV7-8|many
TGTGCCAGCAGCTTAGGGTTCGGAGGGGACTATGGCTACACCTTC
CASSLGFGGDYGYTF
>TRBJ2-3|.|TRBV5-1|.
TGCGCCAGCAGCTTGCCCGGGACAAGGGAAACAGATACGCAGTATTTT
CASSLPGTRETDTQYF
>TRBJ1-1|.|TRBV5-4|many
TGTGCCAGCAGCTTGGCAACGACAGGAAACACTGAAGCTTTCTTT
CASSLATTGNTEAFF
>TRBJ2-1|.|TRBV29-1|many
TGCAGCGTGCATAGCCTAGCACGGGAGTACAATGAGCAGTTCTTC
CSVHSLAREYNEQFF
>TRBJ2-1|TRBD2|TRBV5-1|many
TGCGCCAGCGGTAGCGGGAGGGTTGGAGAGCAGTTCTTC
CASGSGRVGEQFF
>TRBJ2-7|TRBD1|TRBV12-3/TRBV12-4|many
TGTGCCAGCAGTTTCAGGGGGATGTCCATCGAGCAGTACTTC
CASSFRGMSIEQYF
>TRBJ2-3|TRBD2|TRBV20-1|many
TGCAGTGCTAGTGCCTCTAGCGGGGGGGCTGTAGATACGCAGTATTTT
CSASASSGGAVDTQYF
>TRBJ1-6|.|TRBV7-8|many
TGTGCCAGCAGCTTTCGGGAGTCACCCCTCCACTTT
CASSFRESPLHF
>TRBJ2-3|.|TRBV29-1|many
TGCAGCTCGATGGTATGGGGCACAGATACGCAGTATTTT
CSSMVWGTDTQYF
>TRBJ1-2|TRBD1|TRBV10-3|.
TGTGCCATCAGCACGGACAGGGATCACTTCTATGGCTACACCTTC
CAISTDRDHFYGYTF
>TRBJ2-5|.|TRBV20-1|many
TGCAGTGCTAGAGTGCGGGTACAAGAGACCCAGTACTTC
CSARVRVQETQYF
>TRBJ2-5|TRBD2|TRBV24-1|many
TGTGCCACCAGTAGCAGCGGGAGCAAGACCCAGTACTTC
CATSSSGSKTQYF
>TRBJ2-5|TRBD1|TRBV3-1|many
TGTGCCAGCAGCCAAGGCCTACAGGGGGTTGGGTACCAAGAGACCCAGTACTTC
CASSQGLQGVGYQETQYF
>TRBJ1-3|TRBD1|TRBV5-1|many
TGCGCCAGCAGCTTGGACGGGGTCACAGGGGATTCCTCTGGAAACACCATATATTTT
CASSLDGVTGDSSGNTIYF
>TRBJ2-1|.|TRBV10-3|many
TGTGCCATCAGCCCCTCGGTCCACTCCTACAATGAGCAGTTCTTC
CAISPSVHSYNEQFF
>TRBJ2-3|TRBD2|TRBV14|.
TGTGCCAGCAGCCCCCTCAGGACTAGCTTTTACACAGATACGCAGTATTTT
CASSPLRTSFYTDTQYF
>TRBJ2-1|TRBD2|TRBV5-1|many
TGCGCCAGCAGCTTATGGCGGGGGGAAGCTTCCTACAATGAGCAGTTCTTC
CASSLWRGEASYNEQFF
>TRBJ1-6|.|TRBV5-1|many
TGCGCCAGCAGCTTGACCCTTAATCACGATAATTCACCCCTCCACTTT
CASSLTLNHDNSPLHF
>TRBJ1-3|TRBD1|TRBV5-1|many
TGCGCCAGCAGCTATGGACAGGAAGAAGGAAACACCATATATTTT
CASSYGQEEGNTIYF